This T cell receptor beta chain was identified during a study of identical twins. This clonotype appeared many times. One entry per CDR3 protein results from TCRdb running MiXCR on the 5' RACE reads. The sample contains around 490,000 distinct CDR3 sequences, 12% to 15% of which appear only once. CDR1 is DFQATT and CDR2 is SNEGSKA in the germline V gene (reference sequence). CDR3 length equals 13 residues. Between the trimmed V and J ends, which lost 3 bases and 1 base, there was a span of 9 bases. Another study also made use of these data, one on yellow fever vaccine responses in identical twins.

This TCR was recovered from a woman in her late teens or twenties in good health. The sample was CD4+ T cells sorted from blood. This rearrangement joins TRBV20-1 to TRBJ1-1, with unresolved D. CDR3 nucleotide sequence: TGCAGTGCTAGCTCACAGCCGAACACTGAAGCTTTCTTT. Translation: CSASSQPNTEAFF.